Listed below are T cell receptor beta chains from one sample, sequenced in a study of cytomegalovirus exposure and HLA in healthy donors. The assay was immunoSEQ multiplex PCR, and TCRdb's table has in-frame clones only and misses some. The sample lists 65,000 to 90,000 clones, about 77% occurring once. The sample taken for sequencing was PBMCs. All receptors come from a man in his fifties or sixties in good health and CMV-seronegative. Both conserved end residues are part of each CDR3. D genes are given only for firm matches. The size field is filled for only some rows; it gives once, few, many or a size class.

v_call	clone_size	j_call	d_call	cdr3_aa	cdr3_nt
TRBV28	-	TRBJ1-3	-	CASSLEFSNTIYF	TGTGCCAGCAGTTTGGAGTTCTCCAACACCATATATTTT
TRBV4-1	-	TRBJ2-3	-	CASSQPAGDTQYF	TGCGCCAGCAGCCAACCGGCGGGAGATACGCAGTATTTT
TRBV7-2	once	TRBJ2-3	-	CASSLGFWGLTDTQYF	TGTGCCAGCAGCTTAGGTTTCTGGGGACTCACAGATACGCAGTATTTT
TRBV2	once	TRBJ2-3	TRBD2	CASSETGLAGAWDTQYF	TGTGCCAGCAGTGAAACCGGACTAGCGGGGGCATGGGATACGCAGTATTTT
TRBV4-2	-	TRBJ2-7	TRBD1	CASSRSGTGDLSYEQYF	TGTGCCAGCAGCCGATCAGGAACAGGGGATCTCTCCTACGAGCAGTACTTC
TRBV11-1	-	TRBJ1-1	-	CASSSFSGTEAFF	TGTGCCAGCAGCTCCTTTTCAGGCACTGAAGCTTTCTTT
TRBV18	-	TRBJ2-2	TRBD1	CASSRMTGGMVGELFF	TGTGCCAGCTCACGGATGACAGGGGGAATGGTCGGGGAGCTGTTTTTT
TRBV5-1	-	TRBJ1-1	TRBD1	CASSSGGTYTEAFF	TGCGCCAGCAGCTCAGGGGGCACGTACACTGAAGCTTTCTTT
TRBV18	few	TRBJ1-1	-	CASSMNDRPGTEAFF	TGTGCCAGCTCAATGAACGACAGGCCTGGGACTGAAGCTTTCTTT
TRBV7-3	-	TRBJ2-5	TRBD1	CASSFKGAETQYF	TGTGCCAGCAGCTTTAAGGGGGCGGAGACCCAGTACTTC
TRBV7-9	-	TRBJ2-2	TRBD1	CSSSLGSNRGQAGELFF	TGTTCCAGCAGCTTGGGATCGAACAGGGGGCAGGCCGGGGAGCTGTTTTTT
TRBV27	-	TRBJ2-5	-	CASSPRLEETQYF	TGTGCCAGCAGTCCCCGACTGGAAGAGACCCAGTACTTC
TRBV12-1	-	TRBJ2-5	-	CASSYPPGVAGSPRERSQETQYF	TGTGCCAGCAGCTACCCCCCGGGGGTAGCGGGGAGCCCCAGGGAAAGGAGCCAAGAGACCCAGTACTTC
TRBV28	-	TRBJ2-5	-	CASSLGGTQETQYF	TGTGCCAGCAGTTTGGGGGGTACTCAAGAGACCCAGTACTTC